This paragraph reports one TCR beta chain. Its target is unknown. The sample comes from a study of T cell responses to AZD1222 COVID-19 vaccine. TCRdb's table, derived via immunoSEQ multiplex PCR, lists solely in-frame clones and lacks some. The sample holds fewer than 90,000 clones, roughly 86% seen once. Second doses were pooled across both intervals (about 4 or about 12 weeks). The study's findings and limits: Elevations in Spike-specific TCR breadth and depth followed administration of two AZD1222 doses. Every sample of the repertoires postdated the peak T cell response. Clonal diversity was possibly underestimated, and the donors were mostly white British, with more females.

Trimming cost V 6 bases and J 5 bases, with 7 bases left between them. This CDR3 has 11 residues. Germline assignment: CDR1 MNHEY and CDR2 SVGAGI. The V gene is TRBV6-5, the J gene TRBJ1-1; D remains unclear. The material sequenced was peripheral blood, taken 28 days after the second AZD1222 dose. This TCR was recovered from an adult who received the AZD1222 COVID-19 vaccine. The CDR3 DNA is TGTGCCAGCAGCACGGGGACTGAAGCTTTCTTT. The encoded protein is CASSTGTEAFF.